Following are 29 T cell receptor beta chains from one sample sequenced in a study of blood T cell repertoires in COVID-19. Profiled with immunoSEQ multiplex PCR; TCRdb holds only in-frame clones, not every one. Of about 230,000 clones listed, around nine tenths are singletons. Input material: PBMCs or T cells enriched from blood (not recorded which). Receptors were obtained from a man aged 25 to 40 who had recovered from COVID-19.

Worth noting for this clone: A junction boundary mismatches the germline segment, possibly from a read error. In nucleotides, the CDR3 is TGTGCCAGCACCTTATTGACTAGCGGGGGGGTATGGCTGTTTTTT. Translation gives CASTLLTSGGVWLFF. The chain recombines TRBV7-8 with TRBJ2-2; 14 bases are a match to TRBD2. The CDR3 has 15 amino acids. The germline CDR1 and CDR2 sequences are SGHVS and FQNEAQ. Variable domain in full (rest from reference TRBV7-8 and TRBJ2-2): GAGVSQSPRYKVAKRGQDVALRCDPISGHVSLFWYQQALGQGPEFLTYFQNEAQLDKSGLPSDRFFAERPEGSVSTLKIQRTQQEDSAVYLCASTLLTSGGVWLFFGEGSRLTVL.

The J gene is TRBJ1-2, the V gene TRBV3-1 (or the pseudogene TRBV3-2); D is ambiguous. Between the trimmed V and J ends, which lost 5 bases and 6 bases, there was a span of 13 bases. The CDR3 is 13 amino acids. From germline, CDR1 is LGHDT and CDR2 YNNKEL (reference sequence). The CDR3 region has the DNA TGTGCCAGCAGCGATGGAGGGAGGCATGGCTACACCTTC. Its translation is CASSDGGRHGYTF.

The chain employs TRBV30 and TRBJ2-7, with 8 nucleotides matching TRBD1. CDR1 is GTSNPN, CDR2 SVGIG, per germline (reference sequence). V gave up 2 bases and J gave up 1 base; unmatched junction bases: 4. The CDR3 runs to 14 residues. The CDR3 DNA is TGTGCCTGGAGTCCCGGGACAGGTTCCTACGAGCAGTACTTC. Its translation is CAWSPGTGSYEQYF.

The rearrangement links TRBV5-1 to TRBJ2-4, with D possibly matching TRBD1 (6 bases). V lost 0 bases and J 6 bases, leaving 10 bases between the germline ends. The CDR3 has 14 residues. In germline, CDR1 is SGHRS, CDR2 YFSETQ. CDR3 sequence (DNA): TGCGCCAGCAGCTTGGGAAGAGGGGGAAACATTCAGTACTTC. It yields the protein CASSLGRGGNIQYF.

V and J are TRBV5-6 and TRBJ2-7, with a possible D match to TRBD1 (5 bases). V was trimmed by 3 bases and J by 5 bases, leaving 9 bases between them. Germline assignment: CDR1 SGHDT and CDR2 YYEEEE. The CDR3 consists of 12 residues. DNA for the CDR3: TGTGCCAGCAGCTCCGGACATAACGAGCAGTACTTC. This translates into CASSSGHNEQYF.

This rearrangement joins TRBV11-2 to TRBJ2-7, with 11 bases aligning to TRBD1. CDR3 size: 15 residues. The junction had 7 bases not matched to a gene; V was cut back by 5 bases and J by 4 bases. CDR1 and CDR2 from the germline V gene are SGHAT and FQNNGV. CDR3 sequence (DNA): TGTGCCAGCAGCCCACCGGGACAGGGGGTATACGAGCAGTACTTC. It specifies CASSPPGQGVYEQYF. Complete variable domain (other parts from reference TRBV11-2 and TRBJ2-7): EAGVAQSPRYKIIEKRQSVAFWCNPISGHATLYWYQQILGQGPKLLIQFQNNGVVDDSQLPKDRFSAERLKGVDSTLKIQPAKLEDSAVYLCASSPPGQGVYEQYFGPGTRLTVT.

The chain carries TRBV7-9 and TRBJ1-2; D is perhaps TRBD1 (5 bases). V lost 5 bases, J lost 8 bases, and 15 bases lay in between. Germline V gene lookup returns CDR1 SEHNR and CDR2 FQNEAQ (reference sequence). This CDR3 has 13 amino acids. The CDR3 bases are TGTGCCAGCAGCCCTCAGGGAATAGAGGGCTACACCTTC. Translation: CASSPQGIEGYTF.

The gene calls are TRBV27 and TRBJ1-4, with D hard to call. Germline loops: CDR1 MNHEY, CDR2 SMNVEV (reference sequence). With 4 bases removed from V and 4 bases from J, the gap between germline ends came to 13 bases. This CDR3 comprises 15 residues. CDR3 in DNA: TGTGCCAGCAGTTCGGTGACGGGATATAATGAAAAACTGTTTTTT. Translated: CASSSVTGYNEKLFF.

This chain's CDR3 is CASSLMRRRSGGYTF. DNA for the CDR3: TGTGCCAGCAGTCTAATGAGGCGGCGCTCGGGGGGCTACACCTTC. The chain recombines TRBV6-5 with TRBJ1-2; no definite D call. Trimming took 5 bases from V and 8 from J, leaving 21 bases between them. The CDR3 runs to 15 residues. Germline V CDR1 and CDR2: MNHEY, SVGAGI.

The chain recombines TRBV19 with TRBJ2-2; 7 nucleotides align to TRBD1. The CDR3 runs 14 residues. In germline, CDR1 is LNHDA, CDR2 SQIVND (reference sequence). After removal of 5 bases from V and 4 bases from J, the junction contained 4 bases not matched to a gene. CDR3 sequence: CASSVNRGTGELFF. The CDR3 DNA is TGTGCCAGTAGTGTTAACAGGGGCACCGGGGAGCTGTTTTTT. The full variable domain, with the rest looked up from reference TRBV19 and TRBJ2-2, is DGGITQSPKYLFRKEGQNVTLSCEQNLNHDAMYWYRQDPGQGLRLIYYSQIVNDFQKGDIAEGYSVSREKKESFPLTVTSAQKNPTAFYLCASSVNRGTGELFFGEGSRLTVL.

The V and J genes are TRBV3-1 (or the pseudogene TRBV3-2) and TRBJ2-1, with a weak D call TRBD2 (6 bases). In germline, CDR1 is LGHDT, CDR2 YNNKEL (reference sequence). V was shortened by 0 bases and J by 7 bases, with 10 bases between the two germline ends. The CDR3 spans 14 residues. The CDR3 region is CASSQDGRLNEQFF. The CDR3 bases are TGTGCCAGCAGCCAAGATGGGAGGTTAAATGAGCAGTTCTTC.

The V and J genes are TRBV11-3 and TRBJ2-1; 7 positions match TRBD2. Germline loops: CDR1 SGHNT, CDR2 YENEEA. This CDR3 has 19 residues. The V gene end was trimmed by 0 bases and the J gene end by 1 base; junction bases not matched to a gene: 12. As DNA, the CDR3 is TGTGCCAGCAGCTTAGATCCCCGAGGAGCGGGAATGTCCTACAATGAGCAGTTCTTC. As protein: CASSLDPRGAGMSYNEQFF. The whole variable domain, remainder taken from reference TRBV11-3 and TRBJ2-1, is EAGVVQSPRYKIIEKKQPVAFWCNPISGHNTLYWYLQNLGQGPELLIRYENEEAVDDSQLPKDRFSAERLKGVDSTLKIQPAELGDSAVYLCASSLDPRGAGMSYNEQFFGPGTRLTVL.

The CDR3 here is CASFLGELFF. The DNA of the CDR3 is TGCGCCAGCTTCCTCGGGGAGCTGTTTTTT. This chain uses TRBV10-2 with TRBJ2-2, with D unclear. Trimming shortened V by 8 bases and J by 7 bases, and 5 bases separated the two germline ends. The CDR3 has 10 residues. CDR1 is WSHSY, CDR2 SAAADI, per germline.

This clone has only one observation. At one boundary the junction diverges from the germline segment, which might be a read error. The V call is TRBV29-1, the J call TRBJ1-4; perhaps TRBD1 as D (5 bases). From germline, CDR1 is SQVTM and CDR2 ANQGSEA. The CDR3 has 12 residues. The CDR3 here is CSVEEGTGPPRF. The CDR3 DNA follows: TGCAGCGTTGAAGAAGGAACAGGCCCCCCGCGGTTT.

The chain links TRBV5-6 to TRBJ2-7; 8 bases map to TRBD1. The J segment lost 2 bases and the V segment lost 1 base, leaving 5 bases of the junction unmatched. CDR1 and CDR2 from the germline V gene are SGHDT and YYEEEE. The CDR3 has 15 amino acids. The DNA of the CDR3 is TGTGCCAGCAGCTTGTGGGACAGGTCCACCTACGAGCAGTACTTC. It specifies CASSLWDRSTYEQYF.

This clone has only a few counts. The CDR3 DNA sequence: TGTGCCACCGGAGGGGGCGGGGAGGAAAAACTGTTTTTT. Protein sequence: CATGGGGEEKLFF. The gene calls are TRBV28 and TRBJ1-4; 7 bases fit TRBD1. This CDR3 contains 13 residues. J lost 8 bases, V lost 10 bases, and 10 bases had no gene match. The germline CDR1 and CDR2 sequences are MDHEN and SYDVKM.

This sequence joins TRBV19 and TRBJ1-3, with D tentatively TRBD1 (6 bases). This CDR3 contains 16 residues. Germline lookup yields CDR1 LNHDA and CDR2 SQIVND (reference sequence). The V and J ends lost 5 bases and 2 bases respectively, with 16 bases between them. CDR3 in DNA: TGTGCCAGTAGTCGGCCCCAGGGGTTTGCTGGAAACACCATATATTTT. It specifies CASSRPQGFAGNTIYF.

The chain links TRBV29-1 to TRBJ2-5; 8 bases map to TRBD1. V trimming: 6 bases; J trimming: 4 bases; junction bases outside the gene matches: 7. CDR3 length: 13 amino acids. The germline V gene has CDR1 SQVTM and CDR2 ANQGSEA. The CDR3 DNA reads TGCAGCGTCTACAGGGGGGTAGGAGAGACCCAGTACTTC. Encoded protein: CSVYRGVGETQYF.

The gene calls are TRBV7-3 and TRBJ2-5; D may be TRBD2 (5 bases). Germline CDR1 SGHTA, CDR2 FQGTGA. The CDR3 has 15 residues. The V and J ends lost 2 bases and 4 bases respectively, with 14 bases between them. The CDR3 nucleotides read TGTGCCAGCAGCTTAGGCGGAGGAGTAGGAGAGACCCAGTACTTC. Translated: CASSLGGGVGETQYF.

The chain joins TRBV11-2 to TRBJ2-7, with a weak D call TRBD1 (6 bases). Trimming shortened V by 5 bases and J by 1 base, and 12 bases separated the two germline ends. Germline loops: CDR1 SGHAT, CDR2 FQNNGV. This CDR3 is 14 amino acids long. CDR3 protein: CASSPQTGSYEQYF. The CDR3 nucleotides are TGTGCCAGCAGCCCGCAGACAGGTTCCTACGAGCAGTACTTC. The complete variable domain, with remaining parts taken from reference TRBV11-2 and TRBJ2-7, reads EAGVAQSPRYKIIEKRQSVAFWCNPISGHATLYWYQQILGQGPKLLIQFQNNGVVDDSQLPKDRFSAERLKGVDSTLKIQPAKLEDSAVYLCASSPQTGSYEQYFGPGTRLTVT.

The V call is TRBV25-1, the J call TRBJ2-7; unclear D gene. Between the trimmed V and J ends, which lost 6 bases and 4 bases, there was a span of 4 bases. The CDR3 extends over 10 amino acids. CDR1 is MGHDK and CDR2 is SYGVNS in the germline V gene. The CDR3 region is CASRTYEQYF. The CDR3 bases are TGTGCCAGCAGGACTTACGAGCAGTACTTC.

This chain connects TRBV19 to TRBJ1-4; 7 positions agree with TRBD1. The germline gives CDR1 LNHDA, CDR2 SQIVND (reference sequence). The CDR3 extends over 12 amino acids. The V segment lost 7 bases and the J segment 7 bases; nucleotides outside the gene matches: 3. As DNA, the CDR3 is TGTGCCAGTAATACAGGGGTTGAAAAACTGTTTTTT. Translating gives CASNTGVEKLFF.

The chain is built from TRBV9 and TRBJ1-1, with TRBD1 identical over 7 bases. This CDR3 has 13 amino acids. Germline V lookup: CDR1 SGDLS, CDR2 YYNGEE. Trimming removed 3 bases from V and 6 bases from J; junction bases left unmatched: 5. The CDR3 region is CASSATGFAEAFF. The CDR3 DNA sequence: TGTGCCAGCAGCGCGACAGGGTTTGCTGAAGCTTTCTTT.

The CDR3 protein is CASSLGGSGGGPTQYF. As DNA, the CDR3 is TGTGCCAGCAGCTTAGGCGGTAGCGGGGGGGGGCCTACGCAGTATTTT. V usage is TRBV7-2 and J usage is TRBJ2-3, with TRBD2 matching over 11 bases. V gave up 1 base and J gave up 8 bases; unmatched junction bases: 8. The length of the CDR3 is 16 residues. The germline gives CDR1 SGHTA, CDR2 FQGNSA.

In this sample, this clone turned up once. The rearrangement links TRBV5-1 to TRBJ2-3, with a tentative D call TRBD2 (5 bases). Germline-derived CDR1 and CDR2 are SGHRS and YFSETQ. The CDR3 runs 14 residues. V lost 2 bases and J lost 4, with 11 bases in between. This chain's CDR3 is CASSFGAEADTQYF. The CDR3 bases are TGCGCCAGCAGCTTTGGAGCGGAGGCAGATACGCAGTATTTT.

The V and J genes are TRBV7-9 and TRBJ2-3; 13 bases match TRBD2. Germline assignment: CDR1 SEHNR and CDR2 FQNEAQ (reference sequence). J lost 0 bases, V lost 5 bases, and 11 bases had no gene match. The CDR3 consists of 19 residues. The CDR3 loop is CASSQPPGLAGSSTDTQYF. The CDR3 nucleotides are TGTGCCAGCAGCCAACCTCCGGGACTAGCGGGATCTAGCACAGATACGCAGTATTTT.

The chain combines TRBV28 with TRBJ1-2, with 12 bases identical to TRBD1. The CDR3 has 14 amino acids. The V gene end was trimmed by 8 bases and the J gene end by 8 bases; junction bases not matched to a gene: 9. CDR1 is MDHEN and CDR2 is SYDVKM in the germline V gene. The CDR3 loop reads CASRTGTGGLGYTF. For the CDR3, the DNA is TGTGCCAGCCGAACCGGGACAGGGGGCCTAGGCTACACCTTC.

Only a few counts were recorded for this clone. The rearrangement joins TRBV18 to TRBJ2-7, with 11 bases matching TRBD1. Trimming took 0 bases from V and 2 from J; bases not matched to a gene: 0. This CDR3 is built from 15 residues. Germline CDR1 reads KGHSH; CDR2 reads LQKENI. CDR3 sequence reads: CASSPPGQGAYEQYF. The CDR3 nucleotides read TGTGCCAGCTCACCACCGGGACAGGGGGCCTACGAGCAGTACTTC.

V usage is TRBV11-2 and J usage is TRBJ1-2, with 7 bases that match TRBD1. In germline, CDR1 is SGHAT, CDR2 FQNNGV. V trimming: 1 base; J trimming: 8 bases; junction bases outside the gene matches: 7. The CDR3 runs 14 residues. CDR3 residues: CASSLGEGAGGYTF. The CDR3 DNA follows: TGTGCCAGCAGCTTAGGAGAGGGGGCTGGCGGCTACACCTTC.